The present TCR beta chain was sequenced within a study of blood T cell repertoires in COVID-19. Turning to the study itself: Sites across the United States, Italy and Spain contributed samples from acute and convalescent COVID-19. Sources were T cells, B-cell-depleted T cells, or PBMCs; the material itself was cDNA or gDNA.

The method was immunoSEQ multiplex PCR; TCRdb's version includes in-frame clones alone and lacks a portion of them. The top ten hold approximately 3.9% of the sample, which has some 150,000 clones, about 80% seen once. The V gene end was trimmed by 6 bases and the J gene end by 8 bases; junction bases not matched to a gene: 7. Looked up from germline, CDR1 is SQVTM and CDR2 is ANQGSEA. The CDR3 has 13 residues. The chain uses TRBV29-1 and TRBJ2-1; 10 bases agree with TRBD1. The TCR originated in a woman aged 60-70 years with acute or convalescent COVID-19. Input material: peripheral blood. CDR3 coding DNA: TGCAGCGTCCGGGACAGGGGTGCTTATGAGCAGTTCTTC. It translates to CSVRDRGAYEQFF.